The TCR beta chain under discussion was sequenced for a study of shared clonotypes between healthy human individuals. In the study overall: The donor pool was made up of a couple of women and three men aged 18 to 49. Study-wide results and caveats: Rarefaction showed that sequencing of sorted subsets was incomplete (despite large depth).

With 2 bases removed from V and 8 bases from J, the gap between germline ends came to 12 bases. This CDR3 has 14 amino acids. Germline loops: CDR1 MGHRA, CDR2 YSYEKL. As originally analysed: For the immunoSEQ data, sequences were junction-only without quality scores, so filtering differed. Here immunoSEQ multiplex PCR was the method, and the copy in TCRdb shows in-frame clones only, minus some. The V and J calls and clone size are taken from that table; D and trimming were inferred from the DNA. The data hold around 2.1 million clones, with about 92% observed a single time. The naive CD8 population came from CD45RO-negative cells selected for CCR7, without terminally differentiated effector memory CD45RA+ cells. For this clone: Its matching antigen is unknown.

The TCR comes from a man between 18 and 35 years old in good health. Some clones in this sample may be carry-over from other donors' samples. The V gene is TRBV4-1, the J gene TRBJ1-4; D gene ambiguous. Sequences were obtained from naive CD8+ T cells from PBMCs. The CDR3: CASSQRAGSEKLFF. As DNA, the CDR3 is TGCGCCAGCAGCCAAAGGGCAGGCAGCGAAAAACTGTTTTTT.